This TCR beta chain derives from a study of CD8 T cells in Susac syndrome. Trimming took 5 bases from V and 4 from J; bases not matched to a gene: 17. CDR1 SGHVS and CDR2 FQNEAQ come from the germline V gene. The CDR3 contains 18 residues. An amount of RNA that ranged from 0.5 to 1 ug was reverse transcribed with random hexamers. With immunoSEQ multiplex PCR, TCR beta CDR3 was amplified across 54 Vbeta and 13 Jbeta. TCRdb independently ran MiXCR on the immunoSEQ multiplex PCR reads; one entry per CDR3 protein. The sample consists of around 69,000 distinct CDR3 sequences, roughly 95% of them appearing once.

The sequenced sample was CD4+ T cells from PBMCs. The receptor was derived from a human donor with multiple sclerosis. The chain joins TRBV7-8 to TRBJ2-3; 8 nucleotides line up with TRBD1. CDR3 residues: CASSHRPRLTGVPDTQYF. The CDR3 DNA is TGTGCCAGCAGCCACCGTCCCCGTCTGACAGGGGTCCCAGATACGCAGTATTTT. The full variable domain, rest sourced from reference TRBV7-8 and TRBJ2-3, is GAGVSQSPRYKVAKRGQDVALRCDPISGHVSLFWYQQALGQGPEFLTYFQNEAQLDKSGLPSDRFFAERPEGSVSTLKIQRTQQEDSAVYLCASSHRPRLTGVPDTQYFGPGTRLTVL.